This T cell receptor beta chain comes out of a study of blood T cells in healthy people across ages. This CDR3 is 14 amino acids long. Trimming removed 4 bases at V and 3 bases at J, with 15 bases between. The germline V gene has CDR1 SQVTM and CDR2 ANQGSEA. The authors ran a second PCR of roughly 6 to 11 cycles using a sample-barcoded 5' primer and a J-beta primer mix. TCRdb reprocessed the 5' RACE reads with MiXCR, giving one entry per CDR3 protein. The sample holds approximately 900,000 distinct CDR3 sequences, about 27% seen once. These data were also reused for a study on T cells of mothers and their children.

The sample was blood. This clonotype was obtained from a woman between 40 and 50 years old in good health. The chain couples TRBV29-1 to TRBJ1-2; D gene unclear. The CDR3 is CSVGRAREDYGYTF. In DNA, the CDR3 is TGCAGCGTTGGACGGGCTAGGGAGGACTATGGCTACACCTTC.